This TCR beta chain was captured by sequencing in a study of post-analysis software for immune sequencing data. The study, taken as a whole, reports: Normalized Chao1 diversity was significantly reduced in patients versus controls. Relative to controls, patients had several TRBV segments at higher frequency, with TRBV5-6, TRBV5-1 and TRBV20-1 among these.

The germline V gene encodes CDR1 DFQATT and CDR2 SNEGSKA (reference sequence). The CDR3 length is 13 residues. Trimming removed 6 bases at V and 1 base at J, with 11 bases between. Unique-molecular-identifier-tagged TCR beta cDNA libraries were used. TCRdb reprocessed the PCR reads via MiXCR and lists one record per CDR3 protein. The data show about 770,000 distinct CDR3 sequences, roughly 46% seen once. This clonotype came up a few times. Its specificity is unknown. The sequencing sample was made of blood. The chain is built from TRBV20-1 and TRBJ2-3; D may be TRBD2 (6 bases). The sequence was obtained from a girl between 10 and 17 years old with multiple sclerosis. The CDR3 here is CSAASDRTDTQYF. CDR3 nucleotides: TGCAGTGCCGCTAGCGATCGCACAGATACGCAGTATTTT.